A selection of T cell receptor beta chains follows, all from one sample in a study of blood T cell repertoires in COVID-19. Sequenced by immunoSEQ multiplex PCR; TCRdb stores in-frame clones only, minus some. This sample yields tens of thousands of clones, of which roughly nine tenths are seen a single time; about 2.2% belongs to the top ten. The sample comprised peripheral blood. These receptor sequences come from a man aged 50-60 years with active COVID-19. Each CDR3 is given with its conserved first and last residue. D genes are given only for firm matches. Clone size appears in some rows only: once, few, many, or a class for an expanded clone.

TGTGCCAGCAGTACCCCCCTCACAGGGCGATACTACGAGCAGTACTTC,CASSTPLTGRYYEQYF,TRBV6-2/TRBV6-3,TRBJ2-7,.,.
TGTGCCAGCAGTGACAGGGGCCCTGAAGCTTTCTTT,CASSDRGPEAFF,TRBV2,TRBJ1-1,.,.
TGTGCCAGCAGTTTTGGCGGCGTTCAGCCCCAGCATTTT,CASSFGGVQPQHF,TRBV12-3/TRBV12-4,TRBJ1-5,.,.
TGTGCCAGCAGTTTTAGCGGGAGCGGAACCGGGGAGCTGTTTTTT,CASSFSGSGTGELFF,TRBV11-2,TRBJ2-2,TRBD2,.
TGTGCCAGCAGCCGTGGGGGGAGTAGGGGCTACACCTTC,CASSRGGSRGYTF,TRBV12-3/TRBV12-4,TRBJ1-2,.,.
TGCGCCAGCAAAGAGTCCCTCTCCTACAATGAGCAGTTCTTC,CASKESLSYNEQFF,TRBV4-3,TRBJ2-1,.,.
TGTGCCTGGAGTGTATCCCTAAACTACGAGCAGTACTTC,CAWSVSLNYEQYF,TRBV30,TRBJ2-7,.,.
TGTGCCATCAGCCTCCCTATGAGTGAGCAGTTCTTC,CAISLPMSEQFF,TRBV10-3,TRBJ2-1,.,.
TGTGCCTGGGGACTCCTTTCAGATACGCAGTATTTT,CAWGLLSDTQYF,TRBV30,TRBJ2-3,.,.
TGTGCCAGCAGCATGGACAACTACGAGCAGTACTTC,CASSMDNYEQYF,TRBV16,TRBJ2-7,.,.
TGTGCCAGCTCACCCGAGAGCTCTGGAAACACCATATATTTT,CASSPESSGNTIYF,TRBV18,TRBJ1-3,.,few
TGCGCCAGCAGCTCCCAGGGCTTAACCTACGAGCAGTACTTC,CASSSQGLTYEQYF,TRBV5-1,TRBJ2-7,.,.
TGTGCCAGCAGCCAAGATGTGGGGGGTCTAGGAGCCTACAATGAGCAGTTCTTC,CASSQDVGGLGAYNEQFF,TRBV4-2,TRBJ2-1,.,.
TGTGCCAGCAGCAAAACAGGCTCCGGGGGTGGAAACACCATATATTTT,CASSKTGSGGGNTIYF,TRBV9,TRBJ1-3,.,.
TGTGCCAGCAGCTTGGAACTGAACAATGAGCAGTTCTTC,CASSLELNNEQFF,TRBV5-4,TRBJ2-1,.,.
TGTGCCAGCTCACTAGCGGGGGCCCTGTCGGGAGAGCAGTACTTC,CASSLAGALSGEQYF,TRBV18,TRBJ2-7,TRBD2,.
TGTGCCAGCAGTGACTTCAGGGAGGGAGGCTACACCTTC,CASSDFREGGYTF,TRBV2,TRBJ1-2,.,.
TGTGCCAGCAGACCCACAGGGGTTCAAGAGACCCAGTACTTC,CASRPTGVQETQYF,TRBV5-4,TRBJ2-5,TRBD1,.
TGCAGCGTTAAAGAGAACAGGGCTAACTATGGCTACACCTTC,CSVKENRANYGYTF,TRBV29-1,TRBJ1-2,.,.
TGTGCCAGCACCGACAGGGGATCAGATACGCAGTATTTT,CASTDRGSDTQYF,TRBV19,TRBJ2-3,TRBD1,.
TGTGCCAGCAGTGCCCGAAGACAGGGGGAGGCTGGGGCCAACGTCCTGACTTTC,CASSARRQGEAGANVLTF,TRBV6-1,TRBJ2-6,TRBD1,once
TGTGCCAGCAGCTCAATGGGGGGACTCAATGAGCAGTTCTTC,CASSSMGGLNEQFF,TRBV11-2,TRBJ2-1,.,.
TGTGCCAGCAGTTACTCCGGACAGGGACGGGGCTACACCTTC,CASSYSGQGRGYTF,TRBV6-5,TRBJ1-2,TRBD1,.
TGTGCCAGCAGCTTAGACAGGTTCAATCAGCCCCAGCATTTT,CASSLDRFNQPQHF,TRBV6-5,TRBJ1-5,.,.
TGTGCCAGCAGCTTATTAGGGACTACCTCACCCCTCCACTTT,CASSLLGTTSPLHF,TRBV7-3,TRBJ1-6,.,.
TGCGCCAGCAGCGTGGGACAGGGGGCAAATGAGCAGTTCTTC,CASSVGQGANEQFF,TRBV5-1,TRBJ2-1,TRBD1,.
TGTGCCTGGAGTGTACAGGCAGGGGGCAACACTGAAGCTTTCTTT,CAWSVQAGGNTEAFF,TRBV30,TRBJ1-1,TRBD1,.
TGTGCCAGCAGTGACCTTCTACAGGGGAGCATTCAGTACTTC,CASSDLLQGSIQYF,TRBV6-1,TRBJ2-4,TRBD1,.
TGTGCCAGCAGCCCGTTCGTGAGCGGGAGGTTCAATGAGCAGTTCTTC,CASSPFVSGRFNEQFF,TRBV3-1/TRBV3-2,TRBJ2-1,TRBD2,.
TGTGCCAGCAGTCGGTCTAGTTGGGTCACAGATACGCAGTATTTT,CASSRSSWVTDTQYF,TRBV6-2/TRBV6-3,TRBJ2-3,.,.
TGCGCCAGCAGCTTGGGGGGACAGGGAATCTACGAGCAGTACTTC,CASSLGGQGIYEQYF,TRBV5-1,TRBJ2-7,TRBD1,.
TGTGCCAGTAGTCCATCGCCTAGGAGCCACCGGCCGGCAGATACGCAGTATTTT,CASSPSPRSHRPADTQYF,TRBV19,TRBJ2-3,.,.
TGTGCCAGCAGTTCCCTAGGGGGGGGACACCTCCACTTT,CASSSLGGGHLHF,TRBV6-5,TRBJ1-6,.,.
TGTGCCAGCAGCCAAGATCAGGGTTTCAATTCACCCCTCCACTTT,CASSQDQGFNSPLHF,TRBV3-1/TRBV3-2,TRBJ1-6,.,.
TGTGCCAGCTCACCAGGACAGACCAATTCACCCCTCCACTTT,CASSPGQTNSPLHF,TRBV18,TRBJ1-6,.,.
TGTGCCAGCAGCCCCGGTTCTTACGAGCAGTACTTC,CASSPGSYEQYF,TRBV5-4,TRBJ2-7,.,.
TGTGCCACTCGACAGTTGGGTAATGAAAAACTGTTTTTT,CATRQLGNEKLFF,TRBV24-1,TRBJ1-4,.,.
TGTGCCAGTAGTAGGAGGGGTATAGAGGAGACCCAGTACTTC,CASSRRGIEETQYF,TRBV19,TRBJ2-5,.,.
TGTGCCAGCAGCTTCTCATCTCGGAGCGAAGCTTTCTTT,CASSFSSRSEAFF,TRBV7-8,TRBJ1-1,.,.
TGTGCCAGCAGCTGGAACTTGGGACAGCGGAGTGACGAGCAGTACTTC,CASSWNLGQRSDEQYF,TRBV5-4,TRBJ2-7,TRBD1,few
TGTGCCAGCAGCTTCAGGGGTCCCGAGCCCCAGCATTTT,CASSFRGPEPQHF,TRBV7-8,TRBJ1-5,.,.